A selection of T cell receptor beta chains follows, all from one sample in a study of memory CD4+ T cells and cytomegalovirus serostatus. Using immunoSEQ multiplex PCR, the repertoire was profiled, and TCRdb retains in-frame clones only, with some absent. The data show 40,000 to 45,000 clones, 70% to 80% seen once. Sequencing was carried out using memory CD4+ T cells from blood. The source of these receptors is an adult in good health and CMV-seronegative. The conserved cysteine and the conserved F or W are not part of the CDR3 here. Size is omitted from some rows. Given values are once, few, many or a class for expanded clones.

abundance: once; v_gene: TRBV5-1; CDR3aa: ASTSAVGGYEQY
abundance: few; v_gene: TRBV7-2; CDR3aa: ASSSASNYGYT
abundance: .; v_gene: TRBV6-1; CDR3aa: ASSEGQAVALH
abundance: .; v_gene: TRBV27; CDR3aa: ASSFLDRANTDTQY
abundance: .; v_gene: TRBV7-8; CDR3aa: ASSQRDGALSYNSPLH
abundance: .; v_gene: TRBV6-1; CDR3aa: ASSEAKKAEQY
abundance: few; v_gene: TRBV18; CDR3aa: ASSQGPGANVLT
abundance: .; v_gene: TRBV7-9; CDR3aa: ASSLYGDEKLF
abundance: few; v_gene: TRBV11-2; CDR3aa: ASSIDTEAF
abundance: .; v_gene: TRBV18; CDR3aa: ASSFGTMNTGELF
abundance: .; v_gene: TRBV5-1; CDR3aa: ASARAPSGGEETQY
abundance: .; v_gene: TRBV2; CDR3aa: ASSARQGDNSPLH
abundance: .; v_gene: TRBV18; CDR3aa: ASSPLGLASSTDTQY
abundance: few; v_gene: TRBV2; CDR3aa: ASSWEGEQF
abundance: .; v_gene: TRBV19; CDR3aa: ASSWGRGETQY
abundance: .; v_gene: TRBV5-5; CDR3aa: ASSLQGTDTQY
abundance: .; v_gene: TRBV6-5; CDR3aa: ASKPGHSTDTQY
abundance: .; v_gene: TRBV7-8; CDR3aa: ASSLYTPQVAF
abundance: .; v_gene: TRBV4-1; CDR3aa: ASSQAATGGVYGYT
abundance: .; v_gene: TRBV19; CDR3aa: ASSRVSGNTIY
abundance: .; v_gene: TRBV6-1; CDR3aa: ASSVSRDRVDTEAF
abundance: .; v_gene: TRBV6-5; CDR3aa: ASSYPGSQAF
abundance: .; v_gene: TRBV5-1; CDR3aa: ASAWDRGLRELF
abundance: .; v_gene: TRBV19; CDR3aa: ASSIRDQAYSEAF
abundance: few; v_gene: TRBV28; CDR3aa: ASSPRSNGIYEQY
abundance: .; v_gene: TRBV7-2; CDR3aa: ASSFSGAAGNTIY
abundance: .; v_gene: TRBV19; CDR3aa: ASRQSGDTQY
abundance: .; v_gene: TRBV7-2; CDR3aa: ASSINGQGDITEAF
abundance: .; v_gene: TRBV6-6; CDR3aa: ASSSQDREETQY
abundance: .; v_gene: TRBV5-1; CDR3aa: ASRNGGADTGELF
abundance: .; v_gene: TRBV20-1; CDR3aa: SAGKGSEAF
abundance: .; v_gene: TRBV6-1; CDR3aa: ASSAQGRNSPLH
abundance: .; v_gene: TRBV6-5; CDR3aa: ASTYSGGQGYRGYT
abundance: once; v_gene: TRBV7-6; CDR3aa: ASSLRGRGAEQY
abundance: .; v_gene: TRBV6-1; CDR3aa: ASSEALVGSSGALPNEQY
abundance: .; v_gene: TRBV18; CDR3aa: ASSPGWGSQVRGYT